This T cell receptor (beta chain) comes out of a study of blood T cells in healthy people across ages. Primed by a sample-barcoded 5' primer and a J-beta primer mix, a second PCR proceeded for about 7 to 11 cycles. The template-switch adaptor, which had 12 random nucleotides, put a tag on each cDNA molecule. TCRdb processed the 5' RACE reads anew with MiXCR; each CDR3 protein has one entry. The sample holds about a million distinct CDR3 sequences, about 53% seen once. Each donor was a healthy Caucasian individual from Russia, aged about 6 to 95. For every donor, a draw yielded ten milliliters of peripheral blood. Overall study findings and caveats: No conclusive comparison of naive versus antigen-experienced cells was possible with unsorted PBMCs.

This clonotype was detected only once. What it binds is not known. The CDR3 runs 13 residues. This TCR derives from a woman between 55 and 75 years old in good health. The sequenced sample consisted of blood. The V call is TRBV12-3 or TRBV12-4, the J call TRBJ2-5, with 8 nucleotides matching TRBD1. The J call is in doubt because the DNA end fits TRBJ2-7 better. The CDR3 bases are TGTGCCAGCAGGCGACAGGGGTTTTACGAGCAGTACTTC. Its translation is CASRRQGFYEQYF.